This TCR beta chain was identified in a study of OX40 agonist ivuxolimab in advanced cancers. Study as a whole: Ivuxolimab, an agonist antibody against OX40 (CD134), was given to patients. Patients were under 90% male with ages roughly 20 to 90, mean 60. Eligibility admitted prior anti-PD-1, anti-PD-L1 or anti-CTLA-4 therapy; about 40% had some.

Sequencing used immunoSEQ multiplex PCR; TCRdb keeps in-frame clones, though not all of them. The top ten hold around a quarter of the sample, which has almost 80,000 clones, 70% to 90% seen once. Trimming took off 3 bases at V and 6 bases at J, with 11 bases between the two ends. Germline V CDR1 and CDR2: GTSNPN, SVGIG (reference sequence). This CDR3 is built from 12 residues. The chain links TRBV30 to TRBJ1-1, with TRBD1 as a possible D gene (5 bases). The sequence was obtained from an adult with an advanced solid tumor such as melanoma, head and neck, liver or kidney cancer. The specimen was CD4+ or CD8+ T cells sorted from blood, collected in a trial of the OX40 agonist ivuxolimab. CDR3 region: CAWSLTDSEAFF. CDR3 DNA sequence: TGTGCCTGGAGCCTGACAGATTCTGAAGCTTTCTTT.